The rows below give T cell receptor beta chains drawn from one sample of a study of blood T cell repertoires in COVID-19. Profiling relied on immunoSEQ multiplex PCR, and the TCRdb table lists in-frame clones only, not all of them. The repertoire holds 200,000 to 250,000 clones, with nearly 90% as singletons. The source material was PBMCs or T cells enriched from blood (not recorded which). The receptors originated from a young man who had been exposed to COVID-19. Each CDR3 is given with its conserved first and last residue. The size entry is marked missing in some rows and otherwise reads once, few, many or a size class.

TRBJ2-1 NA TRBV11-2 CASSSTSGGALSNEQFF
TRBJ2-5 NA TRBV7-9 CASSAGGGFETQYF
TRBJ1-2 NA TRBV5-1 CASSLMGMVRDTKNYGYTF
TRBJ2-7 NA TRBV11-2 CASSLGTYGVYEQYF
TRBJ2-5 NA TRBV11-3 CASSLGVGLAGTETQYF
TRBJ1-2 NA TRBV6-4 CASSPSGGGGYTF
TRBJ1-1 NA TRBV5-1 CASSLGQAGTFF
TRBJ2-7 NA TRBV6-4 CASSARGGSDEQYF
TRBJ2-7 NA TRBV29-1 CSVVTDREVDYEQYF
TRBJ1-5 once TRBV19 CASSIAVRQPQHF
TRBJ2-7 NA TRBV27 CASSPGTSYEQYF
TRBJ1-1 NA TRBV5-1 CASTLPGRANTEAFF
TRBJ2-2 NA TRBV4-1 CASSQDGGAGELFF
TRBJ1-3 NA TRBV7-8 CASSPKTGFSGNTIYF
TRBJ1-2 few TRBV19 CASRLRGPAGYGYTF
TRBJ2-7 NA TRBV4-2 CASSQEVVEWGGYEQYF
TRBJ2-1 NA TRBV25-1 CASSEDRGSYNEQFF
TRBJ2-5 NA TRBV19 CASRSGGAGETQYF
TRBJ1-1 NA TRBV11-2 CASGGGMNTEAFF
TRBJ1-4 NA TRBV6-1 CASSERPASGGKLFF
TRBJ2-3 NA TRBV19 CASSIGGGSGDTQYF
TRBJ2-1 NA TRBV5-6 CASSLGDRGYNEQFF
TRBJ2-5 NA TRBV5-1 CASSYSGYQETQYF
TRBJ1-6 NA TRBV18 CASSDRGRDSPLHF
TRBJ1-6 NA TRBV5-4 CASSFEGRQVSSLHF
TRBJ1-6 few TRBV4-3 CASSQDSAPGQEGSPLHF
TRBJ1-6 NA TRBV5-1 CASSSGLADNSPLHF
TRBJ2-2 NA TRBV6-5 CASSYSGSRELFF
TRBJ1-2 NA TRBV29-1 CSVPSIPKRLYGYTF
TRBJ1-5 NA TRBV6-5 CASRKDRGHQPQHF
TRBJ2-3 once TRBV19 CASSIGRTSGGNTDTQYF
TRBJ1-4 NA TRBV19 CASSPSWGGSFEKLFF
TRBJ1-6 once TRBV5-8 CASSLVGGSPLHF
TRBJ2-2 NA TRBV5-1 CASSWDSNTGELFF
TRBJ1-1 NA TRBV16 CASSPQGAGGVDTEAFF
TRBJ2-3 NA TRBV27 CASGKTGLAPSQYF
TRBJ1-2 NA TRBV28 CASSPTANYGYTF
TRBJ1-2 once TRBV4-1 CASSQNRVGYTF
TRBJ1-4 NA TRBV27 CASSFDSIPEKLFF
TRBJ2-3 NA TRBV13 CASSLGSLRERRDTQYF
TRBJ1-2 NA TRBV6-5 CASSYSRQVYNYGYTF
TRBJ1-3 NA TRBV10-3 CAIREPGNTIYF
TRBJ2-5 NA TRBV3-1/TRBV3-2 CASSGQGARETQYF
TRBJ2-2 NA TRBV24-1 CATSDSGTGDTGELFF
TRBJ2-5 NA TRBV19 CASSIGAAQETQYF
TRBJ1-1 few TRBV19 CASGQGFFGTEAFF
TRBJ1-5 NA TRBV11-2 CASSVTGAPSNQPQHF
TRBJ2-7 NA TRBV3-1/TRBV3-2 CASSQATGGEQYF
TRBJ2-2 NA TRBV5-6 CASSLDSYTGELFF
TRBJ1-1 few TRBV6-6 CASSSRDRGATEAFF
TRBJ2-1 NA TRBV5-4 CASSLVIAGNEQFF
TRBJ1-5 few TRBV7-6 CASSLVGNRGSQPQHF
TRBJ2-6 NA TRBV7-2 CASSLETGHLGANVLTF
TRBJ2-3 few TRBV6-4 CASSERGGQDTQYF
TRBJ2-3 NA TRBV6-5 CASSRGGRGTDTQYF
TRBJ1-1 NA TRBV3-1/TRBV3-2 CASSQRQENTEAFF
TRBJ1-3 NA TRBV3-1/TRBV3-2 CASSVQGSGNTIYF